The source of this T cell receptor (beta chain) is a study of blood T cell repertoires in COVID-19. At the level of the study: Acute and convalescent COVID-19 samples came from the United States, Italy and Spain.

Per the original data handling: The authors estimated nucleated cell counts from reference gene primer amplification. Data came from immunoSEQ multiplex PCR; TCRdb stores just in-frame clones and leaves some out. V and J calls and clone size are given by that table; D and trimming were obtained from the DNA. Here the sample spans over 200,000 clones, around 80% being singletons. The CDR3 is 12 amino acids. Trimming shortened V by 4 bases and J by 7 bases, and 8 bases separated the two germline ends. Germline-derived CDR1 and CDR2 are SGHAT and FQNNGV. The sequencing sample was made of peripheral blood. This chain joins TRBV11-2 and TRBJ1-3; D not resolved. The receptor was derived from a human donor in a cohort sampled during active COVID-19. CDR3 sequence: CASSSYRNTIYF. CDR3 coding DNA: TGTGCCAGCAGCTCGTACCGGAACACCATATATTTT.